This T cell receptor (beta chain) emerged from a study of cytomegalovirus exposure and HLA in healthy donors. Study background: Earlier work reported 117 million unique TCR beta sequences from about 180 million T cells. Genotyping of roughly 400 donors showed that about 83% belonged to the Caucasian-associated ancestry cluster. Overall study results and limits: Sequencing probably produced one cluster of sequence variants that were highly shared. Further analysis, carried out later, found HLA-associated TCR beta chains more clonally expanded than equally common other chains.

The CDR3 totals 15 residues. Germline CDR1 MDHEN, CDR2 SYDVKM. J gave up 7 bases and V 3 bases, and 6 bases lay outside the gene matches. Concerning this clone: Antigen specificity is unknown.

The PCR had 60 Vbeta and 13 Jbeta primers. TCRdb's table, derived via immunoSEQ multiplex PCR, lists solely in-frame clones and lacks some. The sample holds 150,000 or so clones; around three quarters are singletons and the top ten take about an eighth. The rearrangement joins TRBV28 to TRBJ2-1, with 10 bases that match TRBD2. This TCR derives from a middle-aged man in good health and CMV-seropositive. The sequenced sample was PBMCs. DNA for the CDR3: TGTGCCAGCAGTTTGCTCAGCGGGAGGGGGAATGAGCAGTTCTTC. Translation gives CASSLLSGRGNEQFF. Filled out from reference TRBV28 and TRBJ2-1, the complete variable domain reads DVKVTQSSRYLVKRTGEKVFLECVQDMDHENMFWYRQDPGLGLRLIYFSYDVKMKEKGDIPEGYSVSREKKERFSLILESASTNQTSMYLCASSLLSGRGNEQFFGPGTRLTVL.